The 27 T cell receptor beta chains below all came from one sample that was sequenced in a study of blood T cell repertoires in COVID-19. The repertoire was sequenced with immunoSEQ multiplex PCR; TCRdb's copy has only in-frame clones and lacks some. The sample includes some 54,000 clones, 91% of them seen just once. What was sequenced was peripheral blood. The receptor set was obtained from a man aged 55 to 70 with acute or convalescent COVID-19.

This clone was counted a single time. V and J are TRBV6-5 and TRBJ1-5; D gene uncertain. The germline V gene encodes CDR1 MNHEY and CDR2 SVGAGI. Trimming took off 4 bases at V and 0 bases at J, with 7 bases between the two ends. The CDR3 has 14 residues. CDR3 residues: CASSWSGSNQPQHF. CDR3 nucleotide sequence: TGTGCCAGCAGTTGGAGCGGTAGCAATCAGCCCCAGCATTTT.

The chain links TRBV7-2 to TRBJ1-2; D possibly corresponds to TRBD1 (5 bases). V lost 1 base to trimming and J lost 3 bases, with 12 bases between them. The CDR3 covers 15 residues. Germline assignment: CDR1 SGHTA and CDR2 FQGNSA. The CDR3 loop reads CASSLDRPRDYGYTF. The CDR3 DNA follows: TGTGCCAGCAGCTTAGACAGGCCCAGGGACTATGGCTACACCTTC.

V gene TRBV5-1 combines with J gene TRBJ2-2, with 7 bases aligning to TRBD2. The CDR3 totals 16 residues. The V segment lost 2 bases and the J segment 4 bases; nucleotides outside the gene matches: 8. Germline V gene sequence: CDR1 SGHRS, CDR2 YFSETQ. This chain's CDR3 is CASSFLGGSATGELFF. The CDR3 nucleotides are TGCGCCAGCAGCTTTCTCGGCGGGAGCGCCACCGGGGAGCTGTTTTTT.

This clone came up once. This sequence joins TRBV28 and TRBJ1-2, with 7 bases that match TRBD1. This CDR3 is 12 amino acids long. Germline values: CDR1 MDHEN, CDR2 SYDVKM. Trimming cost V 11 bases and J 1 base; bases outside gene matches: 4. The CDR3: CAGAGGNYGYTF. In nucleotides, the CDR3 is TGTGCCGGCGCAGGGGGTAACTATGGCTACACCTTC.

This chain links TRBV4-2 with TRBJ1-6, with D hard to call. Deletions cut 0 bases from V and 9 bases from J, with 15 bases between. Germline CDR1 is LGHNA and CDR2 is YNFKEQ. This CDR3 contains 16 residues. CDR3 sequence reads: CASSQDLARSASPLHF. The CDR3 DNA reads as TGTGCCAGCAGCCAAGATCTTGCCAGAAGCGCTTCACCCCTCCACTTT.

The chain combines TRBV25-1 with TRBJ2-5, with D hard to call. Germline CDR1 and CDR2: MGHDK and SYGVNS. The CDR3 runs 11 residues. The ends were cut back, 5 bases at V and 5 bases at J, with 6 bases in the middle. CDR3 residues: CASSFTETQYF. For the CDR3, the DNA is TGTGCCAGCAGTTTCACTGAGACCCAGTACTTC.

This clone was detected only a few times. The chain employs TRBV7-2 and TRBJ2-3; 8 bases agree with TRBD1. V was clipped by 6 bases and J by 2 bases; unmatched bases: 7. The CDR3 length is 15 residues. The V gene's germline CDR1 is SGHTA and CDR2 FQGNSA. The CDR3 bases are TGTGCCAGCAGTCCCGACAGGGGTGTCACAGATACGCAGTATTTT. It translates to CASSPDRGVTDTQYF.

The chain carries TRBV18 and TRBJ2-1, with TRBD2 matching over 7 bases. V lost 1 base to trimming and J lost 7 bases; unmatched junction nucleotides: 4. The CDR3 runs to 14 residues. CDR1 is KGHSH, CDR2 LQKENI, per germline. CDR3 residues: CASSPREGGNEQFF. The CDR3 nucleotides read TGTGCCAGCTCACCACGGGAGGGAGGGAATGAGCAGTTCTTC.

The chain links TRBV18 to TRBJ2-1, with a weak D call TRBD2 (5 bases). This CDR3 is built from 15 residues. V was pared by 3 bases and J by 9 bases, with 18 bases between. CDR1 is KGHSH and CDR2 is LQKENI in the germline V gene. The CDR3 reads CASSPATVGSGEQFF. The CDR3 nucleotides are TGTGCCAGCTCACCGGCGACTGTGGGGAGTGGTGAGCAGTTCTTC.

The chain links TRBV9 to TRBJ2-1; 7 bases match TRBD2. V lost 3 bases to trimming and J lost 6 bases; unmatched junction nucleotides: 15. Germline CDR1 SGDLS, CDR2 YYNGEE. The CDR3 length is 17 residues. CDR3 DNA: TGTGCCAGCAGCGCGGGCCGGGGTGGCGGGAGCTTCAATGAGCAGTTCTTC. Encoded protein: CASSAGRGGGSFNEQFF.

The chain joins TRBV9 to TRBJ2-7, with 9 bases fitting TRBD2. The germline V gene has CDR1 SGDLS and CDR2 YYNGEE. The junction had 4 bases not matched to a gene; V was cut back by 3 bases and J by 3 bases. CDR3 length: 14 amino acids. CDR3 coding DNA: TGTGCCAGCAGCGCACTAGCGGGTAGCTACGAGCAGTACTTC. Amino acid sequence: CASSALAGSYEQYF.

The CDR3 region has the DNA TGTGCCAGCAGCCGACAGGGGGGAACTGAAGCTTTCTTT. Translated, it gives CASSRQGGTEAFF. This chain joins TRBV28 and TRBJ1-1, with 9 bases lining up with TRBD1. J gave up 5 bases and V 6 bases, and 4 bases lay outside the gene matches. Germline CDR1 reads MDHEN; CDR2 reads SYDVKM. The CDR3 extends over 13 amino acids. The full variable domain, with the rest looked up from reference TRBV28 and TRBJ1-1, is DVKVTQSSRYLVKRTGEKVFLECVQDMDHENMFWYRQDPGLGLRLIYFSYDVKMKEKGDIPEGYSVSREKKERFSLILESASTNQTSMYLCASSRQGGTEAFFGQGTRLTVV.

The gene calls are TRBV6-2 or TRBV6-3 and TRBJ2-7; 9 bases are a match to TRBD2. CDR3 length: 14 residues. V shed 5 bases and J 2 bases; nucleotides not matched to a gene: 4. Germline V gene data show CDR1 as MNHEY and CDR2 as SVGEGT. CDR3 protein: CASSPPSGAYEQYF. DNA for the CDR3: TGTGCCAGCAGTCCGCCTAGCGGGGCCTACGAGCAGTACTTC.

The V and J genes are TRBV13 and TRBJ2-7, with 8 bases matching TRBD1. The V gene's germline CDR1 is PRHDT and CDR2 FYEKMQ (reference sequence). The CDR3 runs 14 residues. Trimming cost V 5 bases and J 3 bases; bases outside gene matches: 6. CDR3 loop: CASSGDRTNYEQYF. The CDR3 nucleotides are TGTGCCAGCAGCGGGGACAGGACAAACTACGAGCAGTACTTC.

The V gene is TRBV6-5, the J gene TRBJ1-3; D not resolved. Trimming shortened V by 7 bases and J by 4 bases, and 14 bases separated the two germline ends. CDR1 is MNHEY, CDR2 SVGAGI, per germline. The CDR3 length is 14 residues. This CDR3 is CASNVPGWGNTIYF. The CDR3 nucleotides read TGTGCCAGCAATGTGCCAGGTTGGGGAAACACCATATATTTT.

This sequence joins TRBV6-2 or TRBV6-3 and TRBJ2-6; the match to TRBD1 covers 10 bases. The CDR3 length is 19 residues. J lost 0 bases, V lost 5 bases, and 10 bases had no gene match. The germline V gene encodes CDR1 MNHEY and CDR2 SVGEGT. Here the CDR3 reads CASSKRSGTGASGANVLTF. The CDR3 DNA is TGTGCCAGCAGTAAGCGCTCGGGGACAGGGGCCTCTGGGGCCAACGTCCTGACTTTC.

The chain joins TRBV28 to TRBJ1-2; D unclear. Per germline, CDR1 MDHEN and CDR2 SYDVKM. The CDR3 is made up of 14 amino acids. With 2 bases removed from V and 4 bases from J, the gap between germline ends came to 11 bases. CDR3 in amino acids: CASSLQSVSYGYTF. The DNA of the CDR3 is TGTGCCAGCAGTTTACAGTCAGTCAGCTATGGCTACACCTTC.

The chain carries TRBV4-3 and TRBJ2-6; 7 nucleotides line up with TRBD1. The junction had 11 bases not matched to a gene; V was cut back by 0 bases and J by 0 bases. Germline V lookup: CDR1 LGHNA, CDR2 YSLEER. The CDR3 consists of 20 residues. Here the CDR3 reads CASSQDLRQGILSGANVLTF. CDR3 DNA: TGCGCCAGCAGCCAAGATCTTCGACAGGGCATTCTCTCTGGGGCCAACGTCCTGACTTTC.

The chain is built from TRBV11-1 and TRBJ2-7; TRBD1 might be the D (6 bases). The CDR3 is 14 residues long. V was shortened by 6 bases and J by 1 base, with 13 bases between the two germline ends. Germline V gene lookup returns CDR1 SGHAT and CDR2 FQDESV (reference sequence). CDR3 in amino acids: CASSRTAYSYEQYF. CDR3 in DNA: TGTGCCAGCAGTCGGACAGCCTATTCCTACGAGCAGTACTTC.

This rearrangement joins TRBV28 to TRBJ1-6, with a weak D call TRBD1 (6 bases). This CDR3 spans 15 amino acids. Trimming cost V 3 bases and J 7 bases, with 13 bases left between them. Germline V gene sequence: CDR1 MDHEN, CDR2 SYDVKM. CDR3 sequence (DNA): TGTGCCAGCAGTTTTATCAGGACAGAGAATTCACCCCTCCACTTT. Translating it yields CASSFIRTENSPLHF.

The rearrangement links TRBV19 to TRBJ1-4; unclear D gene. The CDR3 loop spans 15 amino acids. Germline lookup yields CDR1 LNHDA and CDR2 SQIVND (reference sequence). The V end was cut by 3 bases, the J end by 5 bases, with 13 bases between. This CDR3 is CASSISRRRNEKLFF. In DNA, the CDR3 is TGTGCCAGTAGTATTAGTCGGCGGAGGAATGAAAAACTGTTTTTT.

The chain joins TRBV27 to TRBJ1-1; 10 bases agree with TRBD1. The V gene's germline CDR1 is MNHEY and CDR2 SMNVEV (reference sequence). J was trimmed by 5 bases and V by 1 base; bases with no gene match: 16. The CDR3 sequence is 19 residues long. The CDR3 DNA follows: TGTGCCAGCAGTTTATTCAACCCCGGGACAGGGGATGTGGGGACTGAAGCTTTCTTT. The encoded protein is CASSLFNPGTGDVGTEAFF.

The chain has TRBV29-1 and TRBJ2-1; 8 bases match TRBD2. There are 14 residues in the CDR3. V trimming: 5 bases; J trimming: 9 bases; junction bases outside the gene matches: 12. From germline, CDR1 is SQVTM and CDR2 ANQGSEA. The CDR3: CSVMGTGGPGEQFF. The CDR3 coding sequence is TGCAGCGTTATGGGGACGGGAGGGCCGGGTGAGCAGTTCTTC.

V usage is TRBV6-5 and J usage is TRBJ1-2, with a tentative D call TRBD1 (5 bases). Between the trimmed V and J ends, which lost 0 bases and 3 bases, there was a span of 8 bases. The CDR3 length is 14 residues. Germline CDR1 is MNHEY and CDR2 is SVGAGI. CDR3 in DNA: TGTGCCAGCAGTTACTCGGGGGGGGACTATGGCTACACCTTC. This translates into CASSYSGGDYGYTF.

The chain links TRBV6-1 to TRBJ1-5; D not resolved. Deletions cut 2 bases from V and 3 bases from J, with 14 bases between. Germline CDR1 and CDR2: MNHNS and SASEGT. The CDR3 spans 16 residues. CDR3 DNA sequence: TGTGCCAGCAGTGAAAAAATCTCGGGAATCAATCAGCCCCAGCATTTT. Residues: CASSEKISGINQPQHF.

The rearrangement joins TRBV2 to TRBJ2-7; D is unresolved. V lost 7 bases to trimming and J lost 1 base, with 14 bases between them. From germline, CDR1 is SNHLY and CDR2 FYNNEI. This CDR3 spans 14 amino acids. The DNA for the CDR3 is TGTGCCAGCAAGGCGACACCGAATTCCTACGAGCAGTACTTC. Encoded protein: CASKATPNSYEQYF.

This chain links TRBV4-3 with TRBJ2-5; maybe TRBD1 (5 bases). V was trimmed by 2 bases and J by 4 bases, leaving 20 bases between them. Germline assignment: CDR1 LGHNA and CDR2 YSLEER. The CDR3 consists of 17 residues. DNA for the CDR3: TGCGCCAGCAGCCAACAGATGGCAGTCCTGGGGCGAGAGACCCAGTACTTC. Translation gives CASSQQMAVLGRETQYF.